Listed below are T cell receptor beta chains from one sample, sequenced in a study of vaccination effects on CD4 cells after COVID-19. Generated by immunoSEQ multiplex PCR, the TCRdb table keeps only in-frame clones and is missing some. Among roughly 33,000 clones listed, less than 80% were seen once. These receptors are not linked to any known antigen. The input for sequencing was CD4+ T cells from PBMCs cultured with HCoV-OC43 spike peptides, taken before COVID-19 vaccination. The origin of the receptors is a human donor who received a COVID-19 vaccine. The CDR3 runs from the conserved cysteine through the conserved F or W. The order of the fields is J gene, V gene, D gene, CDR3 DNA, CDR3 protein. The D gene is left open where the match is weak.

TRBJ1-6	TRBV5-1	TRBD1	TGCGCCACCAAGCCGACAGGGGTTGTTAATTCACCCCTCCACTTT	CATKPTGVVNSPLHF
TRBJ1-3	TRBV6-1	TRBD1	TGTGCCAGCAGTGGGCAACAGGGGGCCGGTGGAAACACCATATATTTT	CASSGQQGAGGNTIYF
TRBJ1-1	TRBV28	.	TGTGCCAGCAAGGAGTCGAACACTGAAGCTTTCTTT	CASKESNTEAFF
TRBJ2-3	TRBV10-3	TRBD2	TGTGCCACACTAGCGGGAGGGCGTACGCAGTATTTT	CATLAGGRTQYF
TRBJ2-7	TRBV9	.	TGTGCCAGCAGCGCATCCCCCTACGAGCAGTACTTC	CASSASPYEQYF
TRBJ2-1	TRBV5-4	.	TGTGCCAGCAGCAAAGGGGAGTGGAATGAGCAGTTCTTC	CASSKGEWNEQFF
TRBJ2-7	TRBV18	.	TGTGCCAGCTCACCACGAACGCTAGGAGGGTTTGAGCAGTACTTC	CASSPRTLGGFEQYF
TRBJ2-5	TRBV6-5	.	TGTGCCAGCAGTTACAGGGGGGGGACCCAGTACTTC	CASSYRGGTQYF
TRBJ1-2	TRBV7-2	TRBD1	TGTGCCAGCAGCTCCGGGACAGGGAACTATGGCTACACCTTC	CASSSGTGNYGYTF
TRBJ1-2	TRBV4-3	.	TGCGCCAGCAGCCGCGGGACTAACTATGGCTACACCTTC	CASSRGTNYGYTF
TRBJ2-2	TRBV10-3	.	TGTGCCATCAGTGGGGCAGGGGTCGTGGCCGGGGAGCTGTTTTTT	CAISGAGVVAGELFF
TRBJ2-5	TRBV7-9	.	TGTGCCAGCAGCTTAGCTGGGACGTCAGAGACCCAGTACTTC	CASSLAGTSETQYF
TRBJ2-2	TRBV9	.	TGTGCCAGCAGCGTATCAGGGGCCGGGGAGCTGTTTTTT	CASSVSGAGELFF
TRBJ1-1	TRBV6-5	.	TGTGCCAGCAGTTACGCCTCAGGCACTGAAGCTTTCTTT	CASSYASGTEAFF